This T cell receptor beta chain was captured by sequencing in a study of blood T cell repertoires in COVID-19. Cohort 3 donors were reported recovered after two negative PCRs, clearance, or symptom resolution. Some clones are missing from TCRdb's copy, which holds only in-frame ones; the method was immunoSEQ multiplex PCR. The repertoire has about 150,000 clones, roughly 90% of them found once; the top ten carry less than 8.5%. Trimming shortened V by 1 base and J by 4 bases, and 13 bases separated the two germline ends. CDR3 length equals 15 residues. In germline, CDR1 is MNHNS, CDR2 SASEGT. This TCR came from a woman aged 50 to 65 who had recovered from COVID-19. Sequencing was performed on PBMCs or T cells enriched from blood (not recorded which). The chain is built from TRBV6-1 and TRBJ1-2, with D possibly being TRBD1 (6 bases). As DNA, the CDR3 is TGTGCCAGCAGTGAAGACAGGGCCTCTGGCTATGGCTACACCTTC. Translation gives CASSEDRASGYGYTF.